This T cell receptor (beta chain) comes out of a study of cytomegalovirus exposure and HLA in healthy donors. The CDR3 extends over 16 amino acids. Germline V gene lookup returns CDR1 SEHNR and CDR2 FQNEAQ (reference sequence). V shed 1 base and J 8 bases; nucleotides not matched to a gene: 10. PCR was performed using 60 Vbeta and 13 Jbeta primers. TCRdb's copy holds only in-frame clones and misses some; the assay was immunoSEQ multiplex PCR. The sample shows about 130,000 clones, about 81% of them seen only once. The sample consisted of PBMCs. The V and J genes are TRBV7-9 and TRBJ2-1; 8 bases are shared with TRBD1. The receptor was derived from a woman between 25 and 40 years old in good health and CMV-seronegative. This chain's CDR3 is CASSLVNRGEGDEQFF. In nucleotides, the CDR3 is TGTGCCAGCAGCTTAGTTAACAGGGGGGAAGGAGATGAGCAGTTCTTC.